This TCR beta chain appears in the sequencing data of a study of radiation and T cells in renal cell carcinoma. Indicated time point: blood 4 weeks post-SBRT, at nephrectomy. Treatment defined: 15 Gy SBRT to primary tumor, nephrectomy 4 weeks later. Nephrectomy followed 15 Gy stereotactic body radiation by 4 weeks. Using immunoSEQ multiplex PCR, the repertoire was profiled, and TCRdb retains in-frame clones only, with some absent. The data contain just under 150,000 clones, approximately 86% of them singletons. The CDR3 spans 17 residues. V was trimmed by 3 bases and J by 7 bases, leaving 24 bases between them. Germline-derived CDR1 and CDR2 are LNHDA and SQIVND (reference sequence).

The V gene is TRBV19, the J gene TRBJ1-2; possible D gene TRBD1, 5 bases. The sequencing used blood, collected from a patient whose treatment included radiotherapy and nephrectomy. The clonotype originates from a woman in her fifties or sixties with renal cell carcinoma. The CDR3 nucleotides read TGTGCCAGTAGTATGTACCTGGACGGGACTCCGGGGCCTGGCTACACCTTC. It encodes CASSMYLDGTPGPGYTF.